The clone carrying this TCR beta chain qualifies as medium-sized. TRB rearrangements spanning V, D and J were amplified using mixed TRB-A/B primers. TCRdb reanalysed the multiplex PCR reads using MiXCR and keeps one entry per CDR3 protein. The sample comprises about 2,900 distinct CDR3 sequences, around 28% of which are singletons, and around 8.9% rests with the top ten. This specimen belongs to a study of T cell repertoires in aging, cancer and after chemotherapy. Study-wide background: About 8.8 million TCR reads were in the whole dataset.

V was pared by 6 bases and J by 7 bases, with 13 bases between. Germline CDR1 LNHDA, CDR2 SQIVND (reference sequence). The CDR3 is 14 amino acids. TCR beta rearrangements were amplified from peripheral blood genomic DNA. The sequence was collected from a human donor with a solid tumor. Sequencing used blood. V is TRBV19 and J is TRBJ1-6; weak D call: TRBD1 (5 bases). CDR3 DNA sequence: TGTGCCAGTAGACGGGGGTCAGGCAATTCACCCCTCCACTTT. Protein sequence: CASRRGSGNSPLHF.